The T cell receptor beta chain under discussion was sequenced for a study of vaccination and CD4 T cells after COVID-19. The table lists this clonotype with a count of one. Antigen unknown. Treatment here: roughly nine-day PBMC culture with coronavirus spike peptide pools or control peptides (ViraFEST assay). Cultured CD4+ T-cell DNA underwent Oncomine TCR Beta short-read sequencing. Investigators obtained genomic DNA by extraction from cultured CD4+ T cells. A single record per CDR3 protein comes from TCRdb applying MiXCR to the PCR reads. The data show roughly 20,000 distinct CDR3 sequences, roughly 50% seen once. The sequencing sample was made of CD4+ T cells from blood, cultured in vitro. This receptor was obtained from a human donor who had recovered from COVID-19.

CDR3 region: CASDRGGGEKLFF. The CDR3 DNA follows: TGTGCCTCTGACCGGGGTGGGGGTGAAAAACTGTTTTTT. The chain is built from TRBV6-1 and TRBJ1-4; possible D gene TRBD1, 5 bases. Looked up from germline, CDR1 is MNHNS and CDR2 is SASEGT. The CDR3 is 13 residues long. Trimming shortened V by 11 bases and J by 7 bases, and 17 bases separated the two germline ends.